Reported below is one T cell receptor beta chain. The authors' processing: Reference gene primer amplification gave nucleated cell count estimates. The repertoire was sequenced with immunoSEQ multiplex PCR; TCRdb's copy has only in-frame clones and lacks some. V and J calls and clone size are given by that table; D and trimming were obtained from the DNA. The data contain roughly 150,000 clones, 86% of them singletons. Germline V gene sequence: CDR1 SGDLS, CDR2 YYNGEE. The CDR3 has 15 residues. Trimming took off 0 bases at V and 4 bases at J, with 12 bases between the two ends. The data were obtained in a study of blood T cell repertoires in COVID-19. Study at large: Researchers got acute and convalescent COVID-19 samples from the United States, Italy and Spain. PBMCs, B-cell-depleted T cells, or T cells provided the cDNA or gDNA that made up the material.

The clonotype originates from an older woman with acute or convalescent COVID-19. The V gene is TRBV9, the J gene TRBJ2-3; D possibly corresponds to TRBD1 (6 bases). Sequenced input: peripheral blood. The CDR3 region has the DNA TGTGCCAGCAGCGTAGGGGTCAGGGGTGCAGATACGCAGTATTTT. It translates to CASSVGVRGADTQYF. The variable domain in full, completed from reference TRBV9 and TRBJ2-3, reads DSGVTQTPKHLITATGQRVTLRCSPRSGDLSVYWYQQSLDQGLQFLIQYYNGEERAKGNILERFSAQQFPDLHSELNLSSLELGDSALYFCASSVGVRGADTQYFGPGTRLTVL.